What follows are 25 T cell receptor beta chains derived from one specimen sequenced in a study of human T cells and chemical hapten exposure. TCRdb redid the calling of the RACE reads with MiXCR, one entry per CDR3 protein. Of under 400,000 distinct CDR3 sequences listed, roughly 5% are singletons. Time point described: pre-sensitization, week 0. Stated treatment: therapeutic diphenylcyclopropenone sensitization with weekly scalp DPC. Here the sequenced sample was whole blood, taken in connection with sensitization to the hapten diphenylcyclopropenone (DPC). The source is a woman aged 45-60 years with alopecia areata. Some clones in this sample may be carry-over from other donors' samples.

This chain joins TRBV7-9 and TRBJ2-7; D unresolved. The CDR3 has 13 amino acids. CDR1 and CDR2 (germline): SEHNR, FQNEAQ (reference sequence). V was clipped by 2 bases and J by 5 bases, with 10 bases between them. CDR3 protein: CASSLFSGHEQYF. In nucleotides, the CDR3 is TGTGCCAGCAGCTTATTCTCGGGTCACGAGCAGTACTTC.

This clonotype was picked up many times. The chain couples TRBV7-2 to TRBJ1-6, with TRBD1 matching 7 bases. Trimming cost V 0 bases and J 10 bases; bases outside gene matches: 6. CDR1 and CDR2 from the germline V gene are SGHTA and FQGNSA. CDR3 length: 15 amino acids. The CDR3 reads CASSLATGPGSPLHF. The CDR3 DNA reads TGTGCCAGCAGCTTAGCGACAGGGCCGGGGTCACCCCTCCACTTT.

V usage is TRBV6-1 and J usage is TRBJ1-1; D is uncertain. The germline V gene encodes CDR1 MNHNS and CDR2 SASEGT. Trimming cost V 5 bases and J 1 base, with 26 bases left between them. There are 19 residues in the CDR3. CDR3 nucleotide sequence: TGTGCCAGCAGTCGTCAGGTCGGACGGTGGACCAACTCGAACACTGAAGCTTTCTTT. Its protein product is CASSRQVGRWTNSNTEAFF.

This clonotype was seen ten or more times. The rearrangement links TRBV27 to TRBJ1-4, with D unclear. The V gene lost 2 bases and the J gene lost 6 bases, with 7 bases spanning the gap. Per the germline V gene, CDR1 is MNHEY and CDR2 is SMNVEV (reference sequence). The CDR3 length is 13 residues. As DNA, the CDR3 is TGTGCCAGCAGTTTAGTGGGAGATGAAAAACTGTTTTTT. Translating gives CASSLVGDEKLFF.

This clonotype appeared once. Germline and junction disagree at one end, which may indicate a read error. V is TRBV7-2 and J is TRBJ2-4; weak D call: TRBD2 (5 bases). Germline CDR1 SGHTA, CDR2 FQGNSA. The CDR3 sequence is 13 residues long. The CDR3 DNA reads as TGTGCCGGCAGCGGATTAGCCAAAAACATTCAGTACTTC. Residues: CAGSGLAKNIQYF. The full variable domain, rest sourced from reference TRBV7-2 and TRBJ2-4, is GAGVSQSPSNKVTEKGKDVELRCDPISGHTALYWYRQSLGQGLEFLIYFQGNSAPDKSGLPSDRFSAERTGGSVSTLTIQRTQQEDSAVYLCAGSGLAKNIQYFGAGTRLSVL.

This clonotype was detected a few times. V gene TRBV3-1 combines with J gene TRBJ2-4; a possible D gene is TRBD2 (5 bases). The V gene lost 2 bases and the J gene lost 7 bases, with 12 bases spanning the gap. The CDR3 loop spans 14 amino acids. Germline V CDR1 and CDR2: LGHDT, YNNKEL (reference sequence). This CDR3 is CASSQRSRGNIQYF. CDR3 coding DNA: TGTGCCAGCAGCCAACGGTCTCGAGGGAACATTCAGTACTTC. Looking up the rest from reference TRBV3-1 and TRBJ2-4 gives the full variable domain: DTAVSQTPKYLVTQMGNDKSIKCEQNLGHDTMYWYKQDSKKFLKIMFSYNNKELIINETVPNRFSPKSPDKAHLNLHINSLELGDSAVYFCASSQRSRGNIQYFGAGTRLSVL.

The chain links TRBV7-2 to TRBJ2-3, with no clear D. CDR3 length: 15 amino acids. Trimming shortened V by 4 bases and J by 0 bases, and 11 bases separated the two germline ends. Germline assignment: CDR1 SGHTA and CDR2 FQGNSA. The CDR3 here is CASSSTTLSTDTQYF. CDR3 DNA sequence: TGTGCCAGCAGCTCTACTACCCTTAGCACAGATACGCAGTATTTT.

In its sample, this clonotype was seen many times. The chain couples TRBV6-1 to TRBJ2-3; perhaps TRBD1 as D (5 bases). V lost 4 bases, J lost 8 bases, and 16 bases lay in between. The CDR3 runs to 14 residues. Germline lookup yields CDR1 MNHNS and CDR2 SASEGT. CDR3 sequence reads: CASSGGRLGATQYF. CDR3 in DNA: TGTGCCAGCAGTGGGGGCCGGCTGGGCGCTACGCAGTATTTT.

The CDR3 bases are TGTGCCAGCAGCCCACCGGACAGCTACGAGCAGTACTTC. This gives the protein CASSPPDSYEQYF. J is TRBJ2-7 and V is TRBV5-6; D possibly corresponds to TRBD1 (6 bases). The V end lost 4 bases, the J end lost 3 bases, and 11 bases lay between the germline ends. The germline V gene encodes CDR1 SGHDT and CDR2 YYEEEE. This CDR3 comprises 13 residues.

This clonotype was detected many times. The gene calls are TRBV6-5 and TRBJ2-3; 10 nucleotides align to TRBD2. V trimming: 4 bases; J trimming: 6 bases; junction bases outside the gene matches: 7. CDR1 and CDR2 from the germline V gene are MNHEY and SVGAGI. CDR3 length: 15 residues. The CDR3 DNA follows: TGTGCCAGCAGTTCCGGGACTAGCGCTTTCGATACGCAGTATTTT. Protein product: CASSSGTSAFDTQYF.

The chain couples TRBV4-3 to TRBJ1-2, with 9 bases matching TRBD1. The trim removed 0 bases at V and 7 bases at J, leaving 6 bases unmatched. Per the germline V gene, CDR1 is LGHNA and CDR2 is YSLEER. The CDR3 length is 15 residues. The CDR3, as DNA: TGCGCCAGCAGCCAAGAACTGGACAGGGGATCTGGCTACACCTTC. Translated: CASSQELDRGSGYTF.

This clonotype has more than one count but fewer than ten. The V and J genes are TRBV30 and TRBJ2-7; 9 bases fit TRBD2. Germline CDR1 is GTSNPN and CDR2 is SVGIG (reference sequence). The CDR3 is 14 amino acids. V gave up 5 bases and J gave up 1 base; unmatched junction bases: 6. CDR3 DNA: TGTGCCTGGTGTGAGACTAGCGGATCCTACGAGCAGTACTTC. It yields the protein CAWCETSGSYEQYF. The variable domain in full, with the rest retrieved from reference TRBV30 and TRBJ2-7, is SQTIHQWPATLVQPVGSPLSLECTVEGTSNPNLYWYRQAAGRGLQLLFYSVGIGQISSEVPQNLSASRPQDRQFILSSKKLLLSDSGFYLCAWCETSGSYEQYFGPGTRLTVT.

The V call is TRBV7-2, the J call TRBJ2-3; D unresolved. The length of the CDR3 is 15 residues. V shed 1 base and J shed 0 bases, with 8 bases lying between them. Germline CDR1 and CDR2: SGHTA and FQGNSA. CDR3 DNA: TGTGCCAGCAGCTTAGTAGGATACAGCACAGATACGCAGTATTTT. This encodes CASSLVGYSTDTQYF.

The V call is TRBV6-5, the J call TRBJ1-2; 9 bases map to TRBD1. The CDR3 has 16 residues. Germline trimming cut 5 bases from V and 5 bases from J; bases unmatched to any gene: 12. Germline assignment: CDR1 MNHEY and CDR2 SVGAGI. The CDR3 is CASSADRGGRTYGYTF. CDR3 nucleotides: TGTGCCAGCAGTGCGGACAGGGGAGGGAGAACATATGGCTACACCTTC.

This clonotype was recorded many times. The chain is built from TRBV19 and TRBJ2-1; 9 bases match TRBD2. Germline V gene sequence: CDR1 LNHDA, CDR2 SQIVND (reference sequence). CDR3 length: 15 amino acids. V gave up 7 bases and J gave up 2 bases; unmatched junction bases: 6. The CDR3 region has the DNA TGTGCCAGTACCCCAGCGGGAGGAGCCTACAATGAGCAGTTCTTC. Protein: CASTPAGGAYNEQFF.

This clonotype has at least ten counts. The DNA of the CDR3 is TGTGCCATCAGTCCAGGGACGGCGAACACTGAAGCTTTCTTT. Protein product: CAISPGTANTEAFF. The V gene is TRBV10-3, the J gene TRBJ1-1, with D tentatively TRBD1 (5 bases). Trimming cost V 5 bases and J 1 base, with 11 bases left between them. CDR1 is ENHRY and CDR2 is SYGVKD in the germline V gene. The CDR3 runs to 14 residues.

This clonotype showed up just a few times. The rearrangement joins TRBV20-1 to TRBJ2-7, with D uncertain. V was cut by 2 bases and J by 0 bases, with 11 bases left in between. From germline, CDR1 is DFQATT and CDR2 SNEGSKA (reference sequence). The CDR3 is 14 residues long. The CDR3 region has the DNA TGCAGTGCTAGAAGGCTGGAACTCTCCTACGAGCAGTACTTC. Translating it yields CSARRLELSYEQYF.

This clonotype showed up just a few times. This sequence joins TRBV12-3 or TRBV12-4 and TRBJ2-7; 12 nucleotides agree with TRBD1. Trimming removed 8 bases from V and 5 bases from J; junction bases left unmatched: 4. The CDR3 totals 13 residues. The chain's CDR3 is CASGTGGVNEQYF. As DNA, the CDR3 is TGTGCCAGCGGGACAGGGGGCGTCAACGAGCAGTACTTC.

Ten or more counts support this clonotype. The chain employs TRBV6-2 or TRBV6-3 and TRBJ2-6; D perhaps matches TRBD1 (6 bases). The CDR3 runs to 16 residues. Trimming pared 4 bases from V and 0 bases from J, leaving 10 bases between. From germline, CDR1 is MNHEY and CDR2 SVGEGT. The CDR3 nucleotides are TGTGCCAGCAGTTCCAGACAGGCCTCTGGGGCCAACGTCCTGACTTTC. Translating gives CASSSRQASGANVLTF.

In its sample, this clonotype was seen a few times. V and J are TRBV5-1 and TRBJ1-1; D is unresolved. The V and J ends lost 3 bases and 7 bases respectively, with 7 bases between them. CDR1 SGHRS and CDR2 YFSETQ come from the germline V gene. The CDR3 loop spans 11 amino acids. This CDR3 is CASSSRHEAFF. DNA for the CDR3: TGCGCCAGCAGCTCCCGACATGAAGCTTTCTTT.

This clonotype was detected ten times or more. V usage is TRBV12-3 or TRBV12-4 and J usage is TRBJ1-2; 7 bases are shared with TRBD1. Trimming at V came to 5 bases and at J to 4 bases, leaving 13 bases not matched to a gene. This CDR3 is built from 16 residues. The CDR3 nucleotides are TGTGCCAGCAGTCCCCTAATCATAGGGGGCACCTATGGCTACACCTTC. Translation: CASSPLIIGGTYGYTF.

This clonotype was counted many times. The chain carries TRBV12-3 or TRBV12-4 and TRBJ1-1, with TRBD1 as a possible D gene (5 bases). Trimming removed 6 bases at V and 7 bases at J, with 15 bases between. The CDR3 loop spans 13 amino acids. The CDR3 DNA follows: TGTGCCAGCAGGGGGGGACCAGGGAATGAAGCTTTCTTT. Translating it yields CASRGGPGNEAFF.

This clonotype was observed a handful of times. V usage is TRBV20-1 and J usage is TRBJ2-7; D remains unclear. The CDR3 contains 10 residues. Trimming took off 4 bases at V and 6 bases at J, with 7 bases between the two ends. Germline lookup yields CDR1 DFQATT and CDR2 SNEGSKA (reference sequence). As DNA, the CDR3 is TGCAGTGCTAACTCTACCGAGCAGTACTTC. This sequence encodes CSANSTEQYF.

This clonotype has a count of ten or more. V is TRBV7-9 and J is TRBJ2-3; D unclear. Germline V gene data show CDR1 as SEHNR and CDR2 as FQNEAQ (reference sequence). Trimming took off 2 bases at V and 2 bases at J, with 14 bases between the two ends. The CDR3 has 16 amino acids. DNA for the CDR3: TGTGCCAGCAGCTTACCCAGCGAATATTTCACAGATACGCAGTATTTT. Protein: CASSLPSEYFTDTQYF.

The J gene is TRBJ2-2, the V gene TRBV10-3, with unresolved D. Germline assignment: CDR1 ENHRY and CDR2 SYGVKD. This CDR3 contains 12 residues. Trimming pared 8 bases from V and 4 bases from J, leaving 8 bases between. The CDR3 bases are TGTGCCATCCGTCGCCCCACCGGGGAGCTGTTTTTT. This codes for CAIRRPTGELFF.